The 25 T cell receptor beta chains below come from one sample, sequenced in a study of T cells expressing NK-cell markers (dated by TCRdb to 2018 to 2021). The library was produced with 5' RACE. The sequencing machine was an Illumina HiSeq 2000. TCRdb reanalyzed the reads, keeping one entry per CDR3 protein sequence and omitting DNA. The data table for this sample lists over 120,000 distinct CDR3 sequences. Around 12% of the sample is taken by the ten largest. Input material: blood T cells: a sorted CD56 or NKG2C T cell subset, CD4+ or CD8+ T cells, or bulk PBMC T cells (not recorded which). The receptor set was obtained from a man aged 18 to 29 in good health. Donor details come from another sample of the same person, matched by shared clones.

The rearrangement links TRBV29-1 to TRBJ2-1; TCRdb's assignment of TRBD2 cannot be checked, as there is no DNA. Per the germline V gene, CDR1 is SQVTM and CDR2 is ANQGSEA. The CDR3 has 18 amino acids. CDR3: CSAGGLAGVGSQYNEQFF.

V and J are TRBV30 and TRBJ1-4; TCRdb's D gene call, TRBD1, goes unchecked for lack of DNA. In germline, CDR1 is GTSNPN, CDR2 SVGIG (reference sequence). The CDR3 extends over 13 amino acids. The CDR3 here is CAWMGTRVEKLFF.

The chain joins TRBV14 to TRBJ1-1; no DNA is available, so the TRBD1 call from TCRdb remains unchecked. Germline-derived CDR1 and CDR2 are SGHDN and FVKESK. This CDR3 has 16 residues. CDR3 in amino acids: CASSQDSGRVNTEAFF.

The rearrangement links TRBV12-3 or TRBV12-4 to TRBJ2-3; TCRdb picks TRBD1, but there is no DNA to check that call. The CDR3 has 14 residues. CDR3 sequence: CASSAGTGTDTQYF.

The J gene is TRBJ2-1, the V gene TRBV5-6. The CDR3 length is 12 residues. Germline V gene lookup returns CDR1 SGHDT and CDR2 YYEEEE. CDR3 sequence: CASSLNRNEQFF.

This CDR3 is CASSQYRGLDQPQHF. V is TRBV4-1 and J is TRBJ1-5; TCRdb gives TRBD1 as the D gene, but with no DNA this cannot be confirmed. The CDR3 covers 15 residues. Germline lookup yields CDR1 MGHRA and CDR2 YSYEKL.

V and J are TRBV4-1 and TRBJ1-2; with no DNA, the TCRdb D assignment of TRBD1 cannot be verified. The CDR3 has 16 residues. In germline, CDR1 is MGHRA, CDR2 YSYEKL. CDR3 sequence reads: CASSPDRGRRNYGYTF.

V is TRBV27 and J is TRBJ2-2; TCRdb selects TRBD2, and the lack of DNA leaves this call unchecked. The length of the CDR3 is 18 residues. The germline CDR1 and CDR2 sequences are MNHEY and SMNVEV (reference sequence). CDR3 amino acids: CASSLLSAGTMNTGELFF.

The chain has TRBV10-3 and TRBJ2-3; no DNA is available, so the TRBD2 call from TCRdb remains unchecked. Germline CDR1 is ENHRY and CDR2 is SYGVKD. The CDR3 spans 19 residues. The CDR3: CAISENNPGLAGDGDTQYF.

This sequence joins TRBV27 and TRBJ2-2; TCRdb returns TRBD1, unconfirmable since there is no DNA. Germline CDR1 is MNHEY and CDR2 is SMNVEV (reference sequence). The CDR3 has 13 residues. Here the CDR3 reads CASSLPPFGELFF.

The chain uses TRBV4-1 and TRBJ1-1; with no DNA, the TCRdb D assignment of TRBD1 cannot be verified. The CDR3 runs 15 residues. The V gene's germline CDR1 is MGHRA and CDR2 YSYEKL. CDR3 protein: CASSQVKGQGTEAFF.

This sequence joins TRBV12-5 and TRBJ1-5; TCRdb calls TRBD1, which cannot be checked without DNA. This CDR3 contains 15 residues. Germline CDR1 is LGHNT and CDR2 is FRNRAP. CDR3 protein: CASGLARDRGQPQHF.

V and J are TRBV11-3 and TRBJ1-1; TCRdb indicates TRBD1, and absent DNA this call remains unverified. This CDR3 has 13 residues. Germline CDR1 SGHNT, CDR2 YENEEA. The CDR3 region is CASSLRGLTEAFF.

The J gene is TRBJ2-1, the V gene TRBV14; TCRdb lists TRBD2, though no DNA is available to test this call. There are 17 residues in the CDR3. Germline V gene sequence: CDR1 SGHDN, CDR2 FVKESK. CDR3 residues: CASSQEFGTRFSNEQFF. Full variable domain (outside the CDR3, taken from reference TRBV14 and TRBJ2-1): EAGVTQFPSHSVIEKGQTVTLRCDPISGHDNLYWYRRVMGKEIKFLLHFVKESKQDESGMPNNRFLAERTGGTYSTLKVQPAELEDSGVYFCASSQEFGTRFSNEQFFGPGTRLTVL.

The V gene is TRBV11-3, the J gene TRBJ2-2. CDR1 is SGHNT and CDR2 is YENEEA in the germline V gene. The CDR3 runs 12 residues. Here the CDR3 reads CASSLEEGELFF.

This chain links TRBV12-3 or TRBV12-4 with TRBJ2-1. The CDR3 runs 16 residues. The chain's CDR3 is CASSPVSADPLNEQFF.

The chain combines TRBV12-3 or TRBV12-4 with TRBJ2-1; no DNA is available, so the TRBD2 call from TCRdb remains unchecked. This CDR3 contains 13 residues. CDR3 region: CASSPSTSDEQFF.

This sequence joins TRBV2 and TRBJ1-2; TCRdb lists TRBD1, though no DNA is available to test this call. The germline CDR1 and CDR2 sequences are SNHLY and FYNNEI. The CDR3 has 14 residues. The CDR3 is CAIASGTTGYGYTF.

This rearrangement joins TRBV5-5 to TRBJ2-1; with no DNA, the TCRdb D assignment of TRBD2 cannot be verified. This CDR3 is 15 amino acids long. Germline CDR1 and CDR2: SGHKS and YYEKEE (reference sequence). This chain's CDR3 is CASSRRLAGVNEQFF.

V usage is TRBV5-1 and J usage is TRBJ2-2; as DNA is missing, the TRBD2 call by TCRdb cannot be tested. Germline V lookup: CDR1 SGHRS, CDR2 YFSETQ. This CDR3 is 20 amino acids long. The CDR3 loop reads CASSLEPASGAIRNTGELFF.

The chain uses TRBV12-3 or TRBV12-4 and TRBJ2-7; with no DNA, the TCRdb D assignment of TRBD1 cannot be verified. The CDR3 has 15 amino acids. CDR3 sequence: CASSPARGKSYEQYF.

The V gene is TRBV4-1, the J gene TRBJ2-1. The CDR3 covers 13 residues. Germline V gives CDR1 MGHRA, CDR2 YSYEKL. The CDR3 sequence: CASSQASYNEQFF.

The CDR3 protein is CASSPKTGGEQYF. The rearrangement links TRBV7-9 to TRBJ2-7; checking the TCRdb D call of TRBD1 is not possible without DNA. There are 13 residues in the CDR3. Germline V gene data show CDR1 as SEHNR and CDR2 as FQNEAQ (reference sequence). Filled out from reference TRBV7-9 and TRBJ2-7, the complete variable domain reads DTGVSQNPRHKITKRGQNVTFRCDPISEHNRLYWYRQTLGQGPEFLTYFQNEAQLEKSRLLSDRFSAERPKGSFSTLEIQRTEQGDSAMYLCASSPKTGGEQYFGPGTRLTVT.

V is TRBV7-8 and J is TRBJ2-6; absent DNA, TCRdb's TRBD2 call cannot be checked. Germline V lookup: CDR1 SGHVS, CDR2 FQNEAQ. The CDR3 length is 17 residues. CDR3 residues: CASSLGVVSSGANVLTF.

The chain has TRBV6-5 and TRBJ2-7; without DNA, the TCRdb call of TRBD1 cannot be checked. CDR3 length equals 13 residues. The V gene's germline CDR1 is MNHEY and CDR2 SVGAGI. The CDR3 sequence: CASSNPGKGEQYF.